Following are 13 T cell receptor beta chains from one sample sequenced in a study of cytomegalovirus exposure and HLA in healthy donors. 60 Vbeta and 13 Jbeta primers were used in PCR. Using immunoSEQ multiplex PCR, the repertoire was profiled, and TCRdb retains in-frame clones only, with some absent. The repertoire has about 110,000 clones, approximately 70% of them found once; the top ten carry about 0.8%. The sequenced material came from PBMCs. These receptors originate from a boy between 10 and 17 years old in good health and CMV-seronegative.

The CDR3 loop reads CASTWGVGYEQYF. The CDR3 bases are TGTGCCAGCACATGGGGAGTTGGGTACGAGCAGTACTTC. The rearrangement joins TRBV7-9 to TRBJ2-7, with a possible D match to TRBD2 (5 bases). CDR1 SEHNR and CDR2 FQNEAQ come from the germline V gene (reference sequence). V was cut by 7 bases and J by 4 bases, with 14 bases left in between. This CDR3 spans 13 amino acids.

This chain joins TRBV6-5 and TRBJ2-1; 7 bases are shared with TRBD2. This CDR3 has 13 residues. V trimming: 7 bases; J trimming: 6 bases; junction bases outside the gene matches: 6. Per germline, CDR1 MNHEY and CDR2 SVGAGI. The CDR3 bases are TGTGCCAGCAAGGTATCGGGAGGCAATGAGCAGTTCTTC. This gives the protein CASKVSGGNEQFF.

The V gene is TRBV5-6, the J gene TRBJ2-6; D gene uncertain. The germline V gene has CDR1 SGHDT and CDR2 YYEEEE. This CDR3 has 14 residues. V lost 2 bases and J 4 bases, leaving 7 bases between the germline ends. CDR3 in amino acids: CASSLWRGANVLTF. CDR3 nucleotide sequence: TGTGCCAGCAGCTTATGGCGGGGGGCCAACGTCCTGACTTTC.

The CDR3 coding sequence is TGTGCCAGCAGCTTGTCCTTAGCGGGAGCTATGAAGACCCAGTACTTC. Protein product: CASSLSLAGAMKTQYF. The genes are TRBV5-4 and TRBJ2-5, with 9 bases lining up with TRBD2. Unmatched junction bases numbered 10, after V lost 1 base and J lost 6 bases. The CDR3 length is 16 residues. CDR1 SGHNT and CDR2 YYREEE come from the germline V gene (reference sequence). Using reference TRBV5-4 and TRBJ2-5 for the parts outside the CDR3, the full variable domain is ETGVTQSPTHLIKTRGQQVTLRCSSQSGHNTVSWYQQALGQGPQFIFQYYREEENGRGNFPPRFSGLQFPNYSSELNVNALELDDSALYLCASSLSLAGAMKTQYFGPGTRLLVL.

This chain connects TRBV5-1 to TRBJ1-6; 8 positions agree with TRBD1. This CDR3 is 15 amino acids long. Germline CDR1 is SGHRS and CDR2 is YFSETQ. Trimming took 2 bases from V and 6 from J; bases not matched to a gene: 4. The CDR3 bases are TGCGCCAGCAGCTTTTACGACAGGGGTAATTCACCCCTCCACTTT. It encodes CASSFYDRGNSPLHF.

This chain links TRBV5-4 with TRBJ2-1; 9 nucleotides agree with TRBD2. Unmatched junction bases numbered 10, after V lost 0 bases and J lost 3 bases. The CDR3 is 18 residues long. CDR1 and CDR2 from the germline V gene are SGHNT and YYREEE (reference sequence). CDR3 loop: CASSLAGWREGRYNEQFF. The CDR3 region has the DNA TGTGCCAGCAGCTTGGCAGGGTGGCGGGAGGGCCGCTACAATGAGCAGTTCTTC.

This chain joins TRBV7-9 and TRBJ2-1, with D perhaps matching TRBD1 (6 bases). CDR1 is SEHNR, CDR2 FQNEAQ, per germline (reference sequence). V gave up 4 bases and J gave up 4 bases, with 11 bases separating them. This CDR3 spans 14 amino acids. The CDR3 bases are TGTGCCAGCAGCTCTCGAGGACAGTACAATGAGCAGTTCTTC. Amino acids: CASSSRGQYNEQFF.

The CDR3 region has the DNA TGTGCCAGCAGCACGGGAGAGACCCAGTACTTC. Amino acids: CASSTGETQYF. The rearrangement links TRBV7-2 to TRBJ2-5; no definite D call. The CDR3 has 11 residues. Deletions cut 5 bases from V and 4 bases from J, with 5 bases between. Germline assignment: CDR1 SGHTA and CDR2 FQGNSA.

The J gene is TRBJ2-7, the V gene TRBV15; TRBD2 agrees at 10 bases. CDR1 is LNHNV and CDR2 is YYDKDF in the germline V gene (reference sequence). This CDR3 comprises 17 residues. The junction had 11 bases not matched to a gene; V was cut back by 1 base and J by 5 bases. For the CDR3, the DNA is TGTGCCACCAGCAGAGTGAAGGAGCGGGGGGGCGGCGACGAGCAGTACTTC. This translates into CATSRVKERGGGDEQYF.

This chain connects TRBV6-6 to TRBJ2-3; 8 nucleotides align to TRBD2. Per the germline V gene, CDR1 is MNHNY and CDR2 is SVGAGI (reference sequence). The trim removed 5 bases at V and 4 bases at J, leaving 8 bases unmatched. The CDR3 contains 15 residues. CDR3 nucleotide sequence: TGTGCCAGCAGTCGGGGGGGCCGAGTGCCAGATACGCAGTATTTT. Its protein is CASSRGGRVPDTQYF.

The rearrangement joins TRBV6-5 to TRBJ1-4; 12 bases align to TRBD1. This CDR3 comprises 15 residues. Germline assignment: CDR1 MNHEY and CDR2 SVGAGI. V lost 2 bases, J lost 7 bases, and 2 bases stayed unmatched. CDR3 DNA: TGTGCCAGCAGTTACGGGACAGGGGGCTTTGAAAAACTGTTTTTT. It encodes CASSYGTGGFEKLFF.

This clone has just one count. The rearrangement links TRBV15 to TRBJ2-1, with a tentative D call TRBD1 (5 bases). Trimming removed 1 base at V and 2 bases at J, with 12 bases between. This CDR3 contains 16 residues. Germline V gene sequence: CDR1 LNHNV, CDR2 YYDKDF (reference sequence). The CDR3 is CATSRGGKGTYNEQFF. DNA for the CDR3: TGTGCCACCAGCAGAGGTGGGAAGGGGACCTACAATGAGCAGTTCTTC.

The rearrangement links TRBV5-4 to TRBJ2-5; 13 bases match TRBD2. Per germline, CDR1 SGHNT and CDR2 YYREEE (reference sequence). The ends lost 4 bases at V and 5 bases at J; junction bases unmatched: 14. The CDR3 totals 18 residues. The CDR3 DNA is TGTGCCAGCAGCCCCGCCACCTCCACTAGCGGGGGGGCGGAGACCCAGTACTTC. Translated: CASSPATSTSGGAETQYF.